The clone carrying this T cell receptor (beta chain) appeared many times. Its cognate antigen is unknown. The data derive from a study of blood T cells in healthy people across ages. Study outcomes and limitations: A roughly linear fall in TCR beta diversity per million T cells was seen with increasing age.

V trimming: 5 bases; J trimming: 2 bases; junction bases outside the gene matches: 6. In germline, CDR1 is SGHRS, CDR2 YFSETQ. CDR3 length: 14 amino acids. With a J-beta primer mix and a sample-barcoded 5' primer, a second PCR ran roughly 6 to 11 cycles. TCRdb reprocessed the 5' RACE reads with MiXCR, giving one entry per CDR3 protein. Of about 930,000 distinct CDR3 sequences in the sample, 25% to 35% are singletons; the top ten hold roughly 10%. This sample was shared with a second study, whose subject was T cells of mothers and their children. That study adds: The overlap seen between related mothers and children slightly exceeded that of unrelated pairs, though not significantly.

The chain is built from TRBV5-1 and TRBJ2-5, with 7 positions matching TRBD2. The receptor comes from a woman in her forties in good health. The sample consisted of blood. The CDR3 reads CASRAQRGQETQYF. CDR3 bases: TGCGCCAGCAGGGCCCAGCGGGGTCAAGAGACCCAGTACTTC.